A single sample gave rise to the 29 T cell receptor beta chains below, sequenced in a study of blood T cells in healthy people across ages. Through a sample-barcoded 5' primer and a J-beta primer mix, a second PCR was run for roughly 6 to 12 cycles. TCRdb ran MiXCR on the 5' RACE reads and lists one entry per CDR3 protein. The sample holds fewer than 1,200,000 distinct CDR3 sequences, less than 25% seen once. The sample also formed part of further work on T cells of mothers and their children.

Sample: blood. These receptors came from a girl aged 2 to 9 in good health.

The J gene is TRBJ1-4, the V gene TRBV6-5; D is undetermined. CDR1 and CDR2 from the germline V gene are MNHEY and SVGAGI. Trimming stripped 7 bases from V and 4 bases from J, with 10 bases between. The CDR3 runs to 13 residues. The CDR3 DNA follows: TGTGCCAGCAAGAACGGGATTAATGAAAAACTGTTTTTT. It specifies CASKNGINEKLFF.

The chain joins TRBV3-1 to TRBJ2-7; D unclear. The CDR3 runs 13 residues. Germline CDR1 reads LGHDT; CDR2 reads YNNKEL (reference sequence). The V gene lost 3 bases and the J gene lost 4 bases, with 10 bases spanning the gap. CDR3: CASSHSMRYEQYF. CDR3 DNA: TGTGCCAGCAGCCATTCAATGAGGTACGAGCAGTACTTC.

This chain joins TRBV12-3 or TRBV12-4 and TRBJ2-7; 9 bases map to TRBD2. The junction had 8 bases not matched to a gene; V was cut back by 4 bases and J by 4 bases. This CDR3 region has 15 residues. In DNA, the CDR3 is TGTGCCAGCAGTTCCTCGCGGGAGGGCCCATACGAGCAGTACTTC. Protein: CASSSSREGPYEQYF.

The rearrangement uses TRBV3-1 and TRBJ1-6; the D is unclear. Germline CDR1 LGHDT, CDR2 YNNKEL (reference sequence). Trimming pared 1 base from V and 8 bases from J, leaving 6 bases between. The CDR3 totals 13 residues. This CDR3 is CASSQVQDSPLHF. The CDR3 DNA sequence: TGTGCCAGCAGCCAAGTCCAAGATTCACCCCTCCACTTT.

The V and J genes are TRBV5-6 and TRBJ2-2; D ambiguous. V lost 2 bases to trimming and J lost 1 base, with 9 bases between them. The CDR3 runs to 15 residues. The germline V gene has CDR1 SGHDT and CDR2 YYEEEE. CDR3 in amino acids: CASSFGNMNTGELFF. The CDR3 nucleotides are TGTGCCAGCAGCTTTGGGAACATGAACACCGGGGAGCTGTTTTTT.

This clonotype showed up just a few times. This chain links TRBV7-2 with TRBJ2-1; the D gene is possibly TRBD1 (5 bases). The V and J ends lost 3 bases and 4 bases respectively, with 10 bases between them. The CDR3 is 14 amino acids. Germline V gives CDR1 SGHTA, CDR2 FQGNSA. The CDR3 is CASSLVQEYNEQFF. The CDR3 DNA reads TGTGCCAGCAGCTTGGTACAGGAGTACAATGAGCAGTTCTTC.

This clonotype was observed a handful of times. J is TRBJ2-1 and V is TRBV11-2; the D call may be TRBD1 or TRBD2 (5 bases each). With 7 bases removed from V and 8 bases from J, the gap between germline ends came to 24 bases. The CDR3 is 16 residues long. Germline loops: CDR1 SGHAT, CDR2 FQNNGV. The CDR3 DNA is TGTGCCAGCACCAAATACCTGGGGCCACGGGGCTATGAGCAGTTCTTC. This gives the protein CASTKYLGPRGYEQFF.

Concerning this clonotype itself: At one end, the junction sequence differs from germline, possibly due to a read error. The rearrangement links TRBV12-5 to TRBJ2-7; a possible D gene is TRBD2 (5 bases). This CDR3 has 14 residues. Germline CDR1 LGHNT, CDR2 FRNRAP. The CDR3 spells CTSGSSGLSYEQYF. Written as DNA, the CDR3 is TGTACTAGTGGTTCGTCTGGGCTGAGCTACGAGCAGTACTTC. Full variable domain (rest looked up from reference TRBV12-5 and TRBJ2-7): DARVTQTPRHKVTEMGQEVTMRCQPILGHNTVFWYRQTMMQGLELLAYFRNRAPLDDSGMPKDRFSAEMPDATLATLKIQPSEPRDSAVYFCTSGSSGLSYEQYFGPGTRLTVT.

The rearrangement links TRBV28 to TRBJ1-6; tentative D call: TRBD1 (6 bases). Looked up from germline, CDR1 is MDHEN and CDR2 is SYDVKM. The CDR3 contains 14 residues. V was shortened by 4 bases and J by 8 bases, with 12 bases between the two germline ends. CDR3 nucleotide sequence: TGTGCCAGCAGTTCCCCGGACAGTTATTCACCCCTCCACTTT. Amino acids: CASSSPDSYSPLHF.

This chain uses TRBV7-3 with TRBJ1-2, with D possibly TRBD1 on 5 matching bases. There are 13 residues in the CDR3. The ends were cut back, 5 bases at V and 5 bases at J, with 12 bases in the middle. Per the germline V gene, CDR1 is SGHTA and CDR2 is FQGTGA. The CDR3 spells CASSPGKGYGYTF. CDR3 bases: TGTGCCAGCAGCCCAGGGAAGGGGTATGGCTACACCTTC.

V and J are TRBV28 and TRBJ2-5; TRBD2 matches at 10 bases. The V gene end was trimmed by 6 bases and the J gene end by 11 bases; junction bases not matched to a gene: 15. The CDR3 length is 15 residues. From germline, CDR1 is MDHEN and CDR2 SYDVKM. The CDR3 nucleotides are TGTGCCAGCAGCCTACCCGGGACTAGCGAAAGGGAGCAGTACTTC. Translated, it gives CASSLPGTSEREQYF.

This clonotype was counted only a few times. This chain connects TRBV7-2 to TRBJ1-2; D is perhaps TRBD1 (5 bases). The germline V gene encodes CDR1 SGHTA and CDR2 FQGNSA. The CDR3 totals 14 residues. The V and J ends lost 5 bases and 2 bases respectively, with 12 bases between them. CDR3 amino acids: CASSPNGGNYGYTF. In DNA, the CDR3 is TGTGCCAGCAGCCCAAACGGGGGAAACTATGGCTACACCTTC.

The V call is TRBV28, the J call TRBJ2-1, with D possibly TRBD1 on 5 matching bases. Trimming stripped 5 bases from V and 9 bases from J, with 8 bases between. This CDR3 contains 11 residues. Germline V lookup: CDR1 MDHEN, CDR2 SYDVKM. The DNA of the CDR3 is TGTGCCAGCAGTCGTGGGGCTGAGCAGTTCTTC. Translated, it gives CASSRGAEQFF. Full variable domain (remainder filled in from reference TRBV28 and TRBJ2-1): DVKVTQSSRYLVKRTGEKVFLECVQDMDHENMFWYRQDPGLGLRLIYFSYDVKMKEKGDIPEGYSVSREKKERFSLILESASTNQTSMYLCASSRGAEQFFGPGTRLTVL.

Here the CDR3 DNA reads TGCAGTGCTAGAATCTCACCCCTAGGACTAGCTTACGAGCAGTACTTC. Amino acids: CSARISPLGLAYEQYF. The chain is built from TRBV20-1 and TRBJ2-5, with 8 bases aligning to TRBD2. The J call is doubtful: the DNA matches TRBJ2-7 better. CDR3 size: 16 residues. From germline, CDR1 is DFQATT and CDR2 SNEGSKA (reference sequence).

This clonotype was seen just once. This rearrangement joins TRBV4-3 to TRBJ2-7; 8 bases line up with TRBD2. V was pared by 0 bases and J by 3 bases, with 7 bases of the junction left unmatched. Per the germline V gene, CDR1 is LGHNA and CDR2 is YSLEER. The CDR3 runs to 16 residues. CDR3 DNA: TGCGCCAGCAGCCAAGATTTTGCGGGGGGTGTCTACGAGCAGTACTTC. Its protein is CASSQDFAGGVYEQYF.

This chain joins TRBV7-2 and TRBJ2-2, with a possible D match to TRBD1 (5 bases). The V gene lost 5 bases and the J gene lost 2 bases, with 12 bases spanning the gap. This CDR3 is 15 amino acids long. Germline values: CDR1 SGHTA, CDR2 FQGNSA. CDR3 sequence reads: CASSPKGLNTGELFF. Written as DNA, the CDR3 is TGTGCCAGCAGCCCCAAGGGGCTCAACACCGGGGAGCTGTTTTTT.

The table lists this clonotype with a few counts. The chain carries TRBV5-6 and TRBJ2-2; D call uncertain. CDR3 length: 14 residues. CDR1 SGHDT and CDR2 YYEEEE come from the germline V gene. With 4 bases removed from V and 5 bases from J, the gap between germline ends came to 12 bases. For the CDR3, the DNA is TGTGCCAGCAGCCGATTAGGTGGAACCGGGGAGCTGTTTTTT. It specifies CASSRLGGTGELFF.

The rearrangement joins TRBV7-9 to TRBJ2-1; tentatively, D is TRBD1 (5 bases). With the DNA end fitting TRBJ2-7 better, the J assignment may be wrong. This CDR3 region has 11 residues. Germline-derived CDR1 and CDR2 are SEHNR and FQNEAQ (reference sequence). CDR3: CASTGEYEQYF. The CDR3 bases are TGTGCCAGTACAGGAGAATACGAGCAGTACTTC.

CDR3 coding DNA: TGTGCCAGCAGTTTAGTGGTGGGGAGAAAAGCTTTCTTT. As protein: CASSLVVGRKAFF. This sequence joins TRBV12-3 or TRBV12-4 and TRBJ1-1; D is unclear. With 1 base removed from V and 9 bases from J, the gap between germline ends came to 12 bases. The CDR3 runs to 13 residues.

This clonotype turned up a few times. In DNA form, the CDR3 reads TGTGCCAGCAGCTTAGATGGAGGGGTGACCCAGTACTTC. As protein: CASSLDGGVTQYF. The chain carries TRBV7-9 and TRBJ2-5; D is possibly TRBD2 (6 bases). Per the germline V gene, CDR1 is SEHNR and CDR2 is FQNEAQ (reference sequence). The CDR3 is 13 residues long. Deletions cut 1 base from V and 7 bases from J, with 10 bases between.

This rearrangement joins TRBV12-5 to TRBJ2-7, with 12 bases lining up with TRBD1. From germline, CDR1 is LGHNT and CDR2 FRNRAP. There are 16 residues in the CDR3. V gave up 1 base and J gave up 5 bases; unmatched junction bases: 6. CDR3 amino acids: CASGLDAGTGGHEQYF. The CDR3, as DNA: TGTGCTAGTGGTTTGGATGCCGGGACAGGGGGCCACGAGCAGTACTTC.

This chain links TRBV4-3 with TRBJ1-1; unclear D gene. The germline gives CDR1 LGHNA, CDR2 YSLEER. This CDR3 has 14 residues. V was clipped by 0 bases and J by 4 bases, with 9 bases between them. DNA of the CDR3: TGCGCCAGCAGCCAAGATGCCGGACCCACTGAAGCTTTCTTT. This gives the protein CASSQDAGPTEAFF.

J is TRBJ2-1 and V is TRBV15, with 8 bases lining up with TRBD2. The CDR3 has 15 amino acids. Germline CDR1 LNHNV, CDR2 YYDKDF (reference sequence). V lost 0 bases to trimming and J lost 6 bases; unmatched junction nucleotides: 4. The DNA for the CDR3 is TGTGCCACCAGCAGAGATCCAACTAGCGGCAATGAGCAGTTCTTC. It specifies CATSRDPTSGNEQFF.

This clonotype was recorded a few times. No conserved phenylalanine or tryptophan is present at the end of the CDR3, so a read error is the likely explanation. The chain employs TRBV9 and TRBJ2-5, with D unresolved. Germline values: CDR1 SGDLS, CDR2 YYNGEE. The CDR3 loop spans 16 amino acids. V was trimmed by 0 bases and J by 3 bases, leaving 15 bases between them. In nucleotides, the CDR3 is TGTGCCAGCAGCGTAGTGGGGTCCGGAAGGGAAGAGACCCAGTACCTC. This encodes CASSVVGSGREETQYL.

The DNA for the CDR3 is TGTGCCACCAGTGATTTGTCGGTTTGGGGGGCCGGGGGTGAGCAGTTCTTC. Its translation is CATSDLSVWGAGGEQFF. The chain links TRBV24-1 to TRBJ2-5; D tentatively fits TRBD1 or TRBD2 (6 bases each). TRBJ2-1 matches the DNA end more closely, so the J call is doubtful. The CDR3 has 17 amino acids. The germline CDR1 and CDR2 sequences are KGHDR and SFDVKD.

The chain employs TRBV7-2 and TRBJ2-4; weak D call: TRBD2 (6 bases). Trimming took off 4 bases at V and 6 bases at J, with 10 bases between the two ends. This CDR3 region has 13 residues. From germline, CDR1 is SGHTA and CDR2 FQGNSA. CDR3 loop: CASSSRGRNIQYF. CDR3 bases: TGTGCCAGCAGCTCCCGGGGGAGAAACATTCAGTACTTC.

The chain recombines TRBV10-3 with TRBJ1-1; 7 bases agree with TRBD1. Germline CDR1 is ENHRY and CDR2 is SYGVKD. The CDR3 length is 16 residues. After removal of 0 bases from V and 0 bases from J, the junction contained 4 bases not matched to a gene. The CDR3 nucleotides read TGTGCCATCAGTGAGTCGGCAGGGGGGATGAACACTGAAGCTTTCTTT. Its protein product is CAISESAGGMNTEAFF.

The CDR3 nucleotides read TGCAGCGTTGAAGGACCTGGGACAGGGTCGTACAATGAGCAGTTCTTC. Its translation is CSVEGPGTGSYNEQFF. The chain has TRBV29-1 and TRBJ2-1; 9 bases align to TRBD1. The CDR3 has 16 residues. J gave up 4 bases and V 1 base, and 8 bases lay outside the gene matches. Germline CDR1 and CDR2: SQVTM and ANQGSEA.

This clonotype was counted a few times. This chain joins TRBV7-8 and TRBJ1-5, with a weak D call TRBD1 (5 bases). V shed 3 bases and J shed 2 bases, with 8 bases lying between them. The CDR3 runs to 14 residues. Germline V CDR1 and CDR2: SGHVS, FQNEAQ. The CDR3 DNA reads TGTGCCAGCAGCTTCCGGGACGGCAATCAGCCCCAGCATTTT. Translating gives CASSFRDGNQPQHF.